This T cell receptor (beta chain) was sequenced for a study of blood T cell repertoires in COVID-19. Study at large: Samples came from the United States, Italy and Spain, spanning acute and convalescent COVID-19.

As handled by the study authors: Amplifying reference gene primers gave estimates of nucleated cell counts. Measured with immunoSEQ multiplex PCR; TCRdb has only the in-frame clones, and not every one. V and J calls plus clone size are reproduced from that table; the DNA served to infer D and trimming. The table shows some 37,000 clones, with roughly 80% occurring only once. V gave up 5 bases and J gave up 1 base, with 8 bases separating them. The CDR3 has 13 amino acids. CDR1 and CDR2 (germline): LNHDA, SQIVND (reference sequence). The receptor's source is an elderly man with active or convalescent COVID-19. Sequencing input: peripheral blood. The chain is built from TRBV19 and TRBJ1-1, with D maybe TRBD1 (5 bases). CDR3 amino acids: CASSVTANTEAFF. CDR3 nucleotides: TGTGCCAGTAGTGTGACAGCGAACACTGAAGCTTTCTTT.